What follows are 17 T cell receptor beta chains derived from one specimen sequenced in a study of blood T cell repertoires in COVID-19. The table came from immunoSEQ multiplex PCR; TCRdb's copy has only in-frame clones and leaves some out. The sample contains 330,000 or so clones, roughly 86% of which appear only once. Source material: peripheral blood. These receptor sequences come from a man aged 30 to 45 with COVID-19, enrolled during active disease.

The CDR3 loop reads CASSRGGGGTDTQYF. DNA of the CDR3: TGTGCCAGCTCCCGGGGGGGCGGGGGCACAGATACGCAGTATTTT. V and J are TRBV7-2 and TRBJ2-3; 8 bases line up with TRBD2. The germline CDR1 and CDR2 sequences are SGHTA and FQGNSA. V was clipped by 8 bases and J by 1 base; unmatched bases: 8. This CDR3 region has 15 residues.

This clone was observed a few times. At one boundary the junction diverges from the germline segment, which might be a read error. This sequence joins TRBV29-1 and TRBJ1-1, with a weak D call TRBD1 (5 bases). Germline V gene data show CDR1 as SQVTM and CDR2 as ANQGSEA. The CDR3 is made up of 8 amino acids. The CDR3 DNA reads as TGCAGCGCTCCAGGGCAGGCGTTT. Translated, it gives CSAPGQAF.

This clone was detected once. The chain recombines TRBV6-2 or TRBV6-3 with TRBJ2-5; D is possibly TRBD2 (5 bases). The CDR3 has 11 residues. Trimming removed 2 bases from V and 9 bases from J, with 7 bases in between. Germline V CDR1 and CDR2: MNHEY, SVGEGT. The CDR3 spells CASSYNGAQYF. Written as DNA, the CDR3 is TGTGCCAGCAGTTACAACGGGGCCCAGTACTTC.

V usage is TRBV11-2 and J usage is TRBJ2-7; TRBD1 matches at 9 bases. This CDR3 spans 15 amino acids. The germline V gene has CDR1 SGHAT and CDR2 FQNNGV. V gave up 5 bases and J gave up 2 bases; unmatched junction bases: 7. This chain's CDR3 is CASSRTGGAAYEQYF. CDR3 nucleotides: TGTGCCAGCAGCCGTACAGGGGGCGCCGCCTACGAGCAGTACTTC.

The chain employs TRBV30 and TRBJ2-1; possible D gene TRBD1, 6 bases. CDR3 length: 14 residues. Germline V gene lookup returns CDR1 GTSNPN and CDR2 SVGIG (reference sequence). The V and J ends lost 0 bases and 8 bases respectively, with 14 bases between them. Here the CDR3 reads CAWSVRGRGDEQFF. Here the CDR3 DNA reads TGTGCCTGGAGTGTACGCGGCAGGGGCGATGAGCAGTTCTTC.

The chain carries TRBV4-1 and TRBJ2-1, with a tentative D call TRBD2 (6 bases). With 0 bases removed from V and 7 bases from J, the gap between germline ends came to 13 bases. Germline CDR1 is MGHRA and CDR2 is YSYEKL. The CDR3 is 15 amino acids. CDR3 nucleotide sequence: TGCGCCAGCAGCCAAGATGGGACTGGGTCGAATGAGCAGTTCTTC. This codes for CASSQDGTGSNEQFF.

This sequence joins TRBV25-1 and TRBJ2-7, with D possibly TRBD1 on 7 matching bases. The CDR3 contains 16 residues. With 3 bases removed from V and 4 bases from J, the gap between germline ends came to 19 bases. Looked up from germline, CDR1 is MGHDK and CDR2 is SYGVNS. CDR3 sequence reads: CASSDNWAGGLYEQYF. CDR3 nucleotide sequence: TGTGCCAGCAGTGATAACTGGGCAGGGGGGCTTTACGAGCAGTACTTC.

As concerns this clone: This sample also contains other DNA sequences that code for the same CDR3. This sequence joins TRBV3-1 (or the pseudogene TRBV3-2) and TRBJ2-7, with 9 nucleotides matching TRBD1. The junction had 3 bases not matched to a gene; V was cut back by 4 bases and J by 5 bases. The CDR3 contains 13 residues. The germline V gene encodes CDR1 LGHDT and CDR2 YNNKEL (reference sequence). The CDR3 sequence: CASSLQGAHEQYF. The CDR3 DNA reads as TGTGCCAGCAGCCTACAGGGGGCCCACGAGCAGTACTTC.

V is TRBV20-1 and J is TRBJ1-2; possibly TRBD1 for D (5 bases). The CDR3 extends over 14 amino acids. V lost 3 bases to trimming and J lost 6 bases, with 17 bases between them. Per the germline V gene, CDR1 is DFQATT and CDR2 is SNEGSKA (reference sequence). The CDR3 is CSASKPGGLNGYTF. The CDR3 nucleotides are TGCAGTGCTAGTAAACCCGGGGGGTTGAATGGCTACACCTTC.

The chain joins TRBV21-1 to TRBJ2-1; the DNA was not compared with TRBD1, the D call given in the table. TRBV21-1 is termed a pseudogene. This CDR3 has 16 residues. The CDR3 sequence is CASSARTGGAYNEQFF. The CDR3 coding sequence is TGTGCCAGCAGCGCCAGGACAGGGGGGGCCTACAATGAGCAGTTCTTC.

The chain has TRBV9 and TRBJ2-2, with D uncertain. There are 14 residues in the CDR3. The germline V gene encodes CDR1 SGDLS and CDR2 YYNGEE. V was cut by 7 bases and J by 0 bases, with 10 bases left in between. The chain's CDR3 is CASQEFANTGELFF. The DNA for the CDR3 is TGTGCCAGCCAAGAGTTCGCGAACACCGGGGAGCTGTTTTTT.

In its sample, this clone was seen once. CDR3 amino acids: CASSYAGGGGTGELFF. Here the CDR3 DNA reads TGTGCCAGCAGTTATGCTGGGGGGGGCGGGACCGGGGAGCTGTTTTTT. The V call is TRBV6-5, the J call TRBJ2-2, with a weak D call TRBD2 (7 bases). This CDR3 contains 16 residues. V shed 3 bases and J shed 5 bases, with 16 bases lying between them. CDR1 and CDR2 from the germline V gene are MNHEY and SVGAGI.

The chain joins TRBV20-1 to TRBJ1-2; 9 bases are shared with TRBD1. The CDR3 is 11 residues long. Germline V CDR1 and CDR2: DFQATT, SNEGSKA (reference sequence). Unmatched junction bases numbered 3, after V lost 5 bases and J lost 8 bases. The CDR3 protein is CSAGDREGYTF. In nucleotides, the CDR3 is TGCAGTGCTGGGGACAGGGAGGGCTACACCTTC.

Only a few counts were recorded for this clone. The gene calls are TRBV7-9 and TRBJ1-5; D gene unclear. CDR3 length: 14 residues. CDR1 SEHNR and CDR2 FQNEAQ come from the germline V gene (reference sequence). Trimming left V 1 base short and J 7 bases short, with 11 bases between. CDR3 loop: CASSLDSVIQPQHF. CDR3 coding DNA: TGTGCCAGCAGCTTAGATTCCGTAATACAGCCCCAGCATTTT. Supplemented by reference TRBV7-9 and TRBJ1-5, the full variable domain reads DTGVSQNPRHKITKRGQNVTFRCDPISEHNRLYWYRQTLGQGPEFLTYFQNEAQLEKSRLLSDRFSAERPKGSFSTLEIQRTEQGDSAMYLCASSLDSVIQPQHFGDGTRLSIL.

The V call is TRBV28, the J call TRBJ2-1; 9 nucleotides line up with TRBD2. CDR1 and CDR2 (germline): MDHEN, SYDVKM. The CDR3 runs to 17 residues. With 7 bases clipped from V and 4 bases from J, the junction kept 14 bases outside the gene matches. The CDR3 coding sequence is TGTGCCAGCACCCGGACTAGCGCCCCGTCACTTTACAATGAGCAGTTCTTC. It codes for CASTRTSAPSLYNEQFF.

CDR3 sequence: CASRKAGQPNSPLHF. The CDR3 nucleotides are TGCGCCAGCAGAAAGGCGGGACAGCCAAATTCACCCCTCCACTTT. The genes are TRBV5-1 and TRBJ1-6; 7 nucleotides align to TRBD1. This CDR3 has 15 amino acids. With 5 bases clipped from V and 7 bases from J, the junction kept 9 bases outside the gene matches. Germline V lookup: CDR1 SGHRS, CDR2 YFSETQ.

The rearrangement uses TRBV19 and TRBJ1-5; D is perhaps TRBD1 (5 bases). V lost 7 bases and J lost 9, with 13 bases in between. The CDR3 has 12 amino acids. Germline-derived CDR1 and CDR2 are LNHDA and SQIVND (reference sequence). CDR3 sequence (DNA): TGTGCCAGTACTGGCGGGGGGATGCCCCAGCATTTT. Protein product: CASTGGGMPQHF.